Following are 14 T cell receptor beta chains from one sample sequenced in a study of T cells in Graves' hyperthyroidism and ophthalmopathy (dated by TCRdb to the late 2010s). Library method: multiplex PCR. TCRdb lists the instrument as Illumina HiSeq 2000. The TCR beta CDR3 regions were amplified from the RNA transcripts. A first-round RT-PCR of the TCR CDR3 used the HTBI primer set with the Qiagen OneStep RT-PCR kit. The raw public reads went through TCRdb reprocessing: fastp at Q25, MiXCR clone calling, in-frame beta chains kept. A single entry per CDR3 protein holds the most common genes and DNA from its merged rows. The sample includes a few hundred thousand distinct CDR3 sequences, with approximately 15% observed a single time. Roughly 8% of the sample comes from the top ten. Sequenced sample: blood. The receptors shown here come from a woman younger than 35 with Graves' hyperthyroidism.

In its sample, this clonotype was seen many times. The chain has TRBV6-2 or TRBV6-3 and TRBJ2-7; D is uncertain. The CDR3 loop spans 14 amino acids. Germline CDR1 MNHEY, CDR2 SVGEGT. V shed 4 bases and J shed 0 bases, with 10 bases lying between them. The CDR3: CASSFGVYSYEQYF. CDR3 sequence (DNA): TGTGCCAGCAGTTTTGGCGTTTACTCCTACGAGCAGTACTTC.

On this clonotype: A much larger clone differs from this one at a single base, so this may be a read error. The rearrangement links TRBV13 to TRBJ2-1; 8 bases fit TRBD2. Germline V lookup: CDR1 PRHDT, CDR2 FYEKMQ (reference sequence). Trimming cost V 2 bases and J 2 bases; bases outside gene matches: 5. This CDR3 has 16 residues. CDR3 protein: CASSLSAGGPYNEQFF. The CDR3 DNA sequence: TGTGCCAGCAGCTTATCGGCGGGGGGCCCCTACAATGAGCAGTTCTTC.

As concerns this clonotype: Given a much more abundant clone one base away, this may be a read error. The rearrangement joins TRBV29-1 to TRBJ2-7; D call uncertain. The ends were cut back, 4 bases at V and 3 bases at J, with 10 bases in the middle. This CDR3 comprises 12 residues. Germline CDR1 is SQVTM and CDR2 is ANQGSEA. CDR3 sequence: CSVGGVRYEQYF. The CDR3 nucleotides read TGCAGCGTTGGGGGTGTACGCTACGAGCAGTACTTC.

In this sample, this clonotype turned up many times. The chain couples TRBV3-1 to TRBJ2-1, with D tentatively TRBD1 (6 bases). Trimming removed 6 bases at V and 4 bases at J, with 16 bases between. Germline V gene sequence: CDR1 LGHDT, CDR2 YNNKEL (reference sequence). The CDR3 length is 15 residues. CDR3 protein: CASSPYLGQYNEQFF. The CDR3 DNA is TGTGCCAGCAGTCCTTACCTTGGACAGTACAATGAGCAGTTCTTC.

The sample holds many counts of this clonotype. CDR3 DNA sequence: TGCAGTGCTAGCGGGGCTCAAAATGGCTACACCTTC. Its translation: CSASGAQNGYTF. V and J are TRBV20-1 and TRBJ1-2, with a possible D match to TRBD1 (5 bases). CDR1 is DFQATT and CDR2 is SNEGSKA in the germline V gene (reference sequence). Between the trimmed V and J ends, which lost 3 bases and 6 bases, there was a span of 11 bases. The CDR3 runs to 12 residues.

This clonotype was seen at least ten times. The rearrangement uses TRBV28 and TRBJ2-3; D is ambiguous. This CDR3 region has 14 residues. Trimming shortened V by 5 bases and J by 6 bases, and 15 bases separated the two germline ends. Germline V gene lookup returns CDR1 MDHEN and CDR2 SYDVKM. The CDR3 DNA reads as TGTGCCAGCAGTCCCCTTTCCGGGTGGGATACGCAGTATTTT. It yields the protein CASSPLSGWDTQYF.

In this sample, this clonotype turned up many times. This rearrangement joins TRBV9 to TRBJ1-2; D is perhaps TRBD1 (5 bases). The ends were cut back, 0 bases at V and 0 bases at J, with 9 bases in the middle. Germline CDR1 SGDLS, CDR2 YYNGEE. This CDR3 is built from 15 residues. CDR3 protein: CASSVGGAPNYGYTF. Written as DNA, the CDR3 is TGTGCCAGCAGCGTAGGAGGGGCCCCTAACTATGGCTACACCTTC.

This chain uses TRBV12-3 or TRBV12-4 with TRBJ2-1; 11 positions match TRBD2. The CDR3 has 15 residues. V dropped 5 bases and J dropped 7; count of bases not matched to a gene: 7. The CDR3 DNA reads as TGTGCCAGCAGTCCACTAGCGGGAGCCCTAAATGAGCAGTTCTTC. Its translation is CASSPLAGALNEQFF.

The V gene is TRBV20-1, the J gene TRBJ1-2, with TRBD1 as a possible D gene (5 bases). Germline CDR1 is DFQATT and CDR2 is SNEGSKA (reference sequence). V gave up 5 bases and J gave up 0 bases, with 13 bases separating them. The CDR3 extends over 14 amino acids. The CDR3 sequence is CSAGSGTANYGYTF. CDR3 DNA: TGCAGTGCTGGATCCGGGACTGCTAACTATGGCTACACCTTC.

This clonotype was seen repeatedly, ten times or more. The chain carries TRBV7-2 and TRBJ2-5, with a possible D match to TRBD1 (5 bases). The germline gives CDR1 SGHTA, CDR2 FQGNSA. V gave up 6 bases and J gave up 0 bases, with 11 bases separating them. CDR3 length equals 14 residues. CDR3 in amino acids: CASRWGGYQETQYF. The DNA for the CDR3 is TGTGCCAGCAGATGGGGCGGCTACCAAGAGACCCAGTACTTC. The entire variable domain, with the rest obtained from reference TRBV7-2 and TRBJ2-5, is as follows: GAGVSQSPSNKVTEKGKDVELRCDPISGHTALYWYRQSLGQGLEFLIYFQGNSAPDKSGLPSDRFSAERTGGSVSTLTIQRTQQEDSAVYLCASRWGGYQETQYFGPGTRLLVL.

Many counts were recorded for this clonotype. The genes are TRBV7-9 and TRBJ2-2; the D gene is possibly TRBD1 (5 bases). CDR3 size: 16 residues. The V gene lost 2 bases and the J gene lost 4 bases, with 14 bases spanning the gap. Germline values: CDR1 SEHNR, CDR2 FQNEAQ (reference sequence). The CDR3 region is CASSLLGHPGTGELFF. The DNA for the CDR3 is TGTGCCAGCAGCTTATTGGGGCACCCGGGCACCGGGGAGCTGTTTTTT.

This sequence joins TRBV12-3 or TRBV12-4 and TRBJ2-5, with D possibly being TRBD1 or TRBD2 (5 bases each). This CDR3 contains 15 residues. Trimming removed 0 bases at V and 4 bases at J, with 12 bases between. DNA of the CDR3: TGTGCCAGCAGTTTAGCGCTTGGGGGAAGAGAGACCCAGTACTTC. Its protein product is CASSLALGGRETQYF.

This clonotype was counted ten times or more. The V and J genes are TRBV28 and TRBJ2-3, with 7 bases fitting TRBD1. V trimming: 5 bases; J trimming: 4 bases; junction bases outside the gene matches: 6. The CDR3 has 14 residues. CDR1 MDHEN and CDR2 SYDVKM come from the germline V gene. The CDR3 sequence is CASSPGQIADTQYF. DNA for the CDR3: TGTGCCAGCAGTCCGGGACAGATCGCAGATACGCAGTATTTT.

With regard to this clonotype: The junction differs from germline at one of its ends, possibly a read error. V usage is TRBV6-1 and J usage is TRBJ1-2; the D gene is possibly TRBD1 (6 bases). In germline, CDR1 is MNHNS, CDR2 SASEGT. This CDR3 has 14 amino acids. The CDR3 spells CASREAGAVYGYTF. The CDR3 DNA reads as TGTGCCAGCAGGGAAGCAGGGGCAGTCTATGGCTACACCTTC.